The clone carrying this TCR beta chain has only one observation. Its antigen remains unidentified. The PCR contained 60 Vbeta and 13 Jbeta primers. The table came from immunoSEQ multiplex PCR; TCRdb's copy has only in-frame clones and leaves some out. The sample lists under 200,000 clones, less than 90% occurring once. The source of the sample is a study of cytomegalovirus exposure and HLA in healthy donors. Notes on the study in general: TRBV6-2, TRBV6-3 and some other V segments were excluded as indistinguishable. The listing of roughly 160 TCR beta chains classed them as cytomegalovirus-associated.

CDR3 length: 14 amino acids. In germline, CDR1 is SGHRS, CDR2 YFSETQ. V lost 3 bases and J 5 bases, leaving 14 bases between the germline ends. Sequences were obtained from PBMCs. The chain carries TRBV5-1 and TRBJ2-5; D unresolved. The clonotype originates from a young man in good health and CMV-seronegative. The CDR3 reads CASSSTSFFETQYF. The CDR3 DNA follows: TGCGCCAGCAGCTCTACGAGCTTTTTCGAGACCCAGTACTTC. Looking up the rest from reference TRBV5-1 and TRBJ2-5 gives the full variable domain: KAGVTQTPRYLIKTRGQQVTLSCSPISGHRSVSWYQQTPGQGLQFLFEYFSETQRNKGNFPGRFSGRQFSNSRSEMNVSTLELGDSALYLCASSSTSFFETQYFGPGTRLLVL.